What follows are 13 T cell receptor beta chains derived from one specimen sequenced in a study of beta chain features in type 1 diabetes. cDNA synthesis used the whole RNA isolate, giving expressed TCRB sequences. The data were produced by immunoSEQ multiplex PCR, yet TCRdb's version contains in-frame clones alone and is incomplete. The profile shows some 500,000 clones, approximately 10% of them singletons. Material for sequencing was naive CD4+ T cells from blood. The receptor set was obtained from a woman between 18 and 30 years old in good health.

V gene TRBV7-9 combines with J gene TRBJ2-7; no definite D call. Trimming removed 6 bases at V and 4 bases at J, with 10 bases between. The CDR3 extends over 12 amino acids. CDR1 is SEHNR, CDR2 FQNEAQ, per germline (reference sequence). The CDR3 DNA reads TGTGCCAGCAGAAATACCTTATACGAGCAGTACTTC. It specifies CASRNTLYEQYF.

Only a few counts were recorded for this clone. The rearrangement links TRBV7-9 to TRBJ1-3; no clear D gene. V shed 4 bases and J shed 1 base, with 11 bases lying between them. Germline CDR1 SEHNR, CDR2 FQNEAQ (reference sequence). This CDR3 region has 15 residues. CDR3 coding DNA: TGTGCCAGCAGCTCCCTGAAGGAGTCTGGAAACACCATATATTTT. As protein: CASSSLKESGNTIYF. Variable domain in full (rest from reference TRBV7-9 and TRBJ1-3): DTGVSQNPRHKITKRGQNVTFRCDPISEHNRLYWYRQTLGQGPEFLTYFQNEAQLEKSRLLSDRFSAERPKGSFSTLEIQRTEQGDSAMYLCASSSLKESGNTIYFGEGSWLTVV.

This clone was counted a few times. The chain links TRBV2 to TRBJ1-3, with D perhaps matching TRBD1 (5 bases). With 5 bases removed from V and 15 bases from J, the gap between germline ends came to 14 bases. Germline assignment: CDR1 SNHLY and CDR2 FYNNEI. This CDR3 is built from 11 residues. CDR3 sequence: CASSLTGTEYF. The DNA of the CDR3 is TGTGCCAGCAGTCTTACCGGGACTGAATATTTT.

V usage is TRBV2 and J usage is TRBJ2-2, with no clear D. CDR3 length: 13 amino acids. CDR1 SNHLY and CDR2 FYNNEI come from the germline V gene. V was clipped by 1 base and J by 5 bases, with 5 bases between them. The CDR3 DNA reads TGTGCCAGCAGTGAAGGTGGTACCGGGGAGCTGTTTTTT. Its translation: CASSEGGTGELFF.

The V call is TRBV5-6, the J call TRBJ1-4; unclear D gene. V lost 2 bases and J 0 bases, leaving 14 bases between the germline ends. Germline V gives CDR1 SGHDT, CDR2 YYEEEE. The CDR3 runs 17 residues. The CDR3 protein is CASSFRGRGATNEKLFF. The CDR3, as DNA: TGTGCCAGCAGCTTCCGGGGAAGAGGTGCAACTAATGAAAAACTGTTTTTT.

This clone was counted a few times. Other DNA sequences in this sample translate to the same CDR3. The rearrangement joins TRBV7-2 to TRBJ2-6; TRBD1 aligns across 9 bases. Germline V lookup: CDR1 SGHTA, CDR2 FQGNSA. This CDR3 has 17 amino acids. V trimming: 5 bases; J trimming: 1 base; junction bases outside the gene matches: 6. CDR3 coding DNA: TGTGCCAGCAGCCCCGGACAGGGGCGGTCTGGGGCCAACGTCCTGACTTTC. Translation gives CASSPGQGRSGANVLTF.

This clone has only a few counts. The chain carries TRBV30 and TRBJ2-1; a possible D gene is TRBD2 (7 bases). There are 17 residues in the CDR3. Germline assignment: CDR1 GTSNPN and CDR2 SVGIG (reference sequence). V was clipped by 3 bases and J by 4 bases, with 22 bases between them. The CDR3 reads CAWRRASQRGGYNEQFF. Written as DNA, the CDR3 is TGTGCCTGGAGGCGGGCTTCTCAGAGGGGGGGTTACAATGAGCAGTTCTTC.

This clone was found a few times. The chain recombines TRBV7-2 with TRBJ2-1; 14 bases map to TRBD2. Trimming cost V 4 bases and J 1 base; bases outside gene matches: 9. CDR3 size: 19 residues. The V gene's germline CDR1 is SGHTA and CDR2 FQGNSA. The CDR3 coding sequence is TGTGCCAGCAGCTCATCCGGGACTAGCGGGAGCAGGTCCTACAATGAGCAGTTCTTC. Its translation: CASSSSGTSGSRSYNEQFF. The entire variable domain, with the rest obtained from reference TRBV7-2 and TRBJ2-1, is as follows: GAGVSQSPSNKVTEKGKDVELRCDPISGHTALYWYRQSLGQGLEFLIYFQGNSAPDKSGLPSDRFSAERTGGSVSTLTIQRTQQEDSAVYLCASSSSGTSGSRSYNEQFFGPGTRLTVL.

The CDR3 sequence: CASSPLAASTDTQYF. In DNA, the CDR3 is TGTGCCAGCAGCCCACTAGCGGCTAGCACAGATACGCAGTATTTT. The chain joins TRBV5-5 to TRBJ2-3, with 8 bases identical to TRBD2. This CDR3 is 15 amino acids long. Germline assignment: CDR1 SGHKS and CDR2 YYEKEE (reference sequence). J was trimmed by 0 bases and V by 4 bases; bases with no gene match: 4. Filled out from reference TRBV5-5 and TRBJ2-3, the complete variable domain reads DAGVTQSPTHLIKTRGQQVTLRCSPISGHKSVSWYQQVLGQGPQFIFQYYEKEERGRGNFPDRFSARQFPNYSSELNVNALLLGDSALYLCASSPLAASTDTQYFGPGTRLTVL.

This clone appeared a few times. The chain links TRBV5-4 to TRBJ1-1; D not resolved. The CDR3 covers 13 residues. Germline V CDR1 and CDR2: SGHNT, YYREEE (reference sequence). V lost 4 bases, J lost 1 base, and 8 bases lay in between. The CDR3 reads CASSVARNTEAFF. The DNA of the CDR3 is TGTGCCAGCAGCGTCGCCAGGAACACTGAAGCTTTCTTT.

In this sample, this clone turned up a few times. This chain connects TRBV18 to TRBJ2-1; 7 bases map to TRBD2. The CDR3 consists of 15 residues. Germline loops: CDR1 KGHSH, CDR2 LQKENI. Trimming cost V 0 bases and J 5 bases; bases outside gene matches: 4. The CDR3, as DNA: TGTGCCAGCTCACCACCAAGCGGGACTAACAATGAGCAGTTCTTC. It translates to CASSPPSGTNNEQFF.

This clone was seen more than once but under ten times. J is TRBJ1-6 and V is TRBV20-1; TRBD1 agrees at 7 bases. Unmatched junction bases numbered 3, after V lost 5 bases and J lost 14 bases. CDR3 length: 10 amino acids. Germline loops: CDR1 DFQATT, CDR2 SNEGSKA (reference sequence). CDR3 amino acids: CSAFDRALHF. The CDR3 nucleotides are TGCAGTGCTTTTGACAGGGCCCTCCACTTT.

This clone has just a few counts. The rearrangement links TRBV29-1 to TRBJ1-2; no definite D call. V lost 4 bases and J lost 0, with 9 bases in between. CDR3 size: 13 residues. Germline lookup yields CDR1 SQVTM and CDR2 ANQGSEA. The CDR3 nucleotides are TGCAGCGTTGTGGCTCCTACTAACTATGGCTACACCTTC. It translates to CSVVAPTNYGYTF.